These T cell receptor beta chains were read from a single sample in a study of shared clonotypes between healthy human individuals. TCRdb keeps only in-frame clones here, not all; method: immunoSEQ multiplex PCR. The sample has 600,000 to 800,000 clones, about two thirds seen once; the top ten hold around 1.8%. Material for sequencing was memory CD4+ T cells sorted from blood. The source of these receptors is a woman under 40 in good health. The CDR3 runs from the conserved cysteine through the conserved F or W. Each record gives: J gene, clone size, V gene, D gene, CDR3 DNA, CDR3 protein. A D gene is named only where the DNA matches it firmly. Size is omitted from some rows. Given values are once, few, many or a class for expanded clones.

>TRBJ1-3|NA|TRBV28|TRBD1
TGTGCCAGCGTGCCCGGGACAGGGACAAAAGGAAACACCATATATTTT
CASVPGTGTKGNTIYF
>TRBJ2-7|NA|TRBV6-5|TRBD1
TGTGCCAGCAGTTTCTCGGGACAGGGTTATCACGAGCAGTACTTC
CASSFSGQGYHEQYF
>TRBJ2-1|NA|TRBV10-1|TRBD2
TGCGCCAGCAGTGAGTCAACTAGCGGGAGTCGGAATGAGCAGTTCTTC
CASSESTSGSRNEQFF
>TRBJ2-1|NA|TRBV9|TRBD2
TGTGCCAGCAGCGTAGCTGAGAGGCTAGCGGGAGATAATGAGCAGTTCTTC
CASSVAERLAGDNEQFF
>TRBJ2-7|NA|TRBV2|NA
TGTGCCAGCAGCCGGGGAGAACCCCGAGGCGAGCAGTACTTC
CASSRGEPRGEQYF
>TRBJ1-5|NA|TRBV30|NA
TGTGCCTGGAGTTATCATAGCAATCAGCCCCAGCATTTT
CAWSYHSNQPQHF
>TRBJ2-2|NA|TRBV11-2|NA
TGTGCCAGCAGCGTAGGCGGGGAGCTGTTTTTT
CASSVGGELFF
>TRBJ1-6|NA|TRBV14|NA
TGTGCCAGCAGCCAAGATCCCTTAGTATGGAATATGCGTTCACCCCTCCACTTT
CASSQDPLVWNMRSPLHF
>TRBJ2-1|NA|TRBV10-3|TRBD2
TGTGCCATCAGTCCGCCGTTAGGGCTAGCGGGAGTCGATGAGCAGTTCTTC
CAISPPLGLAGVDEQFF
>TRBJ1-5|NA|TRBV6-5|NA
TGTGCCAGCAGTACCCAGGGGTTGGATCAGCCCCAGCATTTT
CASSTQGLDQPQHF
>TRBJ2-1|NA|TRBV27|NA
TGTGCCAGCAGTTCGTGGGGCCACAATGAGCAGTTCTTC
CASSSWGHNEQFF
>TRBJ2-5|NA|TRBV6-4|TRBD2
TGTGCCAGCAGTGACTACGGACTAGCGGGGGACCGCCGGCAAGAGACCCAGTACTTC
CASSDYGLAGDRRQETQYF
>TRBJ2-7|NA|TRBV19|NA
TGTGCCAGTAGTATTCCCTCCGGGACGTTCCCCTACGAGCAGTACTTC
CASSIPSGTFPYEQYF
>TRBJ2-1|NA|TRBV11-2|NA
TGTGCCAGCAGCCTCCGGCGAGAGGATGAGCAGTTCTTC
CASSLRREDEQFF
>TRBJ2-3|NA|TRBV5-4|NA
TGTGCCAGCAGCCTTGACGCAGATACGCAGTATTTT
CASSLDADTQYF
>TRBJ1-1|NA|TRBV19|NA
TGTGCCAGTAGTTTTCGGCAGCTGAACACTGAAGCTTTCTTT
CASSFRQLNTEAFF
>TRBJ2-7|few|TRBV6-1|TRBD1
TGTGCCAGCAGTGAAAGGGGGCCGGTGGAAAAGCAGTACTTC
CASSERGPVEKQYF
>TRBJ2-5|once|TRBV28|NA
TGTGCCAGCAGCTCCGGGACGCCAGGCGGGACCCAGTACTTC
CASSSGTPGGTQYF
>TRBJ1-5|once|TRBV6-1|NA
TGTGCCAGCAGTGAAGTGTATCTGAGCAATCAGCCCCAGCATTTT
CASSEVYLSNQPQHF
>TRBJ2-7|NA|TRBV15|NA
TGTGCCACCAGCAGAGGAGACAGCCACGAGCAGTACTTC
CATSRGDSHEQYF
>TRBJ2-7|few|TRBV11-3|NA
TGTGCCAGCAGCTTAGATTCTTTATCCTACGAGCAGTACTTC
CASSLDSLSYEQYF
>TRBJ2-1|NA|TRBV19|TRBD2
TGTGCCAGTAGTATCATACCGGGACTAGCCGTAAATGAGCAGTTCTTC
CASSIIPGLAVNEQFF
>TRBJ1-1|many|TRBV29-1|TRBD1
TGCAGCGTTCGGACAGGGTGGGGAGCTTTCTTT
CSVRTGWGAFF
>TRBJ1-4|NA|TRBV18|NA
TGTGCCAGCTCACCCCTGGGTGAAAAACTGTTTTTT
CASSPLGEKLFF
>TRBJ2-7|NA|TRBV18|TRBD1
TGTGCCAGCTCACCAGGGGGTTTTGGGACAGGGTCCCTTCCCTACGAGCAGTACTTC
CASSPGGFGTGSLPYEQYF
>TRBJ2-7|NA|TRBV11-3|NA
TGTGCCAGCAGCTTCGGGGGCACCTACGAGCAGTACTTC
CASSFGGTYEQYF
>TRBJ2-7|NA|TRBV5-1|TRBD1
TGCGCCAGCAGCTTGGACAAGGGGGCCCACGAGCAGTACTTC
CASSLDKGAHEQYF
>TRBJ2-7|NA|TRBV11-2|TRBD1
TGTGCCAGCAGAGACAGGGGGCCGATCTACGAGCAGTACTTC
CASRDRGPIYEQYF
>TRBJ2-3|NA|TRBV19|NA
TGTGCCAGTAGTATCGACGACAGAGGGAGCTTGGATACGCAGTATTTT
CASSIDDRGSLDTQYF
>TRBJ2-2|once|TRBV5-1|NA
TGCGCCAGCAGCCGGACAGAATTGAACACCGGGGAGCTGTTTTTT
CASSRTELNTGELFF
>TRBJ2-7|NA|TRBV7-2|NA
TGTGCCAGCAGCTTAGAAGGGGACGGGACCTACGAGCAGTACTTC
CASSLEGDGTYEQYF
>TRBJ2-7|many|TRBV5-1|TRBD1
TGCGCCAGCAGCTTGGGAGGGGGCGATGGCTACGAGCAGTACTTC
CASSLGGGDGYEQYF
>TRBJ2-7|NA|TRBV6-1|NA
TGTGCCAGCGGCAAACCGAGCTCCTACGAGCAGTACTTC
CASGKPSSYEQYF
>TRBJ1-5|NA|TRBV6-6|TRBD1
TGTGCCAGCAGCCAGGACAGGGGGCATCAGCCCCAGCATTTT
CASSQDRGHQPQHF
>TRBJ2-7|NA|TRBV5-1|NA
TGCGCCAGCAGGGACGGGAGCTCCTACGAGCAGTACTTC
CASRDGSSYEQYF
>TRBJ2-3|NA|TRBV9|NA
TGTGCCAGCAGCGTAGGACACGAGGATCTTACAGATACGCAGTATTTT
CASSVGHEDLTDTQYF
>TRBJ1-6|once|TRBV18|NA
TGTGCCAGCTCACCGGACAGTCGGCGGGATTCACCCCTCCACTTT
CASSPDSRRDSPLHF